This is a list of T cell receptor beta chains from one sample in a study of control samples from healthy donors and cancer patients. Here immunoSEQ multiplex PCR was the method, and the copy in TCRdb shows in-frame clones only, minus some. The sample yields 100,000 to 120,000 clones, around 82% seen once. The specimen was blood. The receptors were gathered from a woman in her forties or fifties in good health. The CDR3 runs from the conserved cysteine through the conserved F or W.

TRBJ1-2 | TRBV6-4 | CASSPEWGQGYGYTF
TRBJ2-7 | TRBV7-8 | CASSPLAGEYEQYF
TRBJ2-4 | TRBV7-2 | CASSLLVDIQYF
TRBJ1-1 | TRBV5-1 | CASSRTGVSNTEAFF
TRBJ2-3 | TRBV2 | CASRIRKGGPTDTQYF
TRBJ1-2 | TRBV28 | CASIGGRSAVRGYTF
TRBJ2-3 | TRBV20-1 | CSRTSADTQYF
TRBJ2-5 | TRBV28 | CASSITRAGETQYF
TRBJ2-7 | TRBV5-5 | CASSLIPTGGDEQYF
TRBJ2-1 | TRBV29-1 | CSVGGHRDRVINEQFF
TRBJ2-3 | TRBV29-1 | CSVDWQGKDTQYF
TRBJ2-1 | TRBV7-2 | CASSLKGLSNEQFF
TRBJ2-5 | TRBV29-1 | CSVEHPLVAGGAETQYF
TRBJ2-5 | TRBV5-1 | CASSFDRGVGETQYF
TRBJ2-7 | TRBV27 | CASSLWIEGGEQYF
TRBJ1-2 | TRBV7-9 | CASSLVHRGMGNGYTF
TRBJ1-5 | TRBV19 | CASSIGVSFSNQPQHF
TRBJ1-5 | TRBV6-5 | CASTLDRVVQPQHF
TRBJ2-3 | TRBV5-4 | CASRTGTSETTDTQYF
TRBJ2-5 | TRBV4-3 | CASSQDQAGGRGETQYF
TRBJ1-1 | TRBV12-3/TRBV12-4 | CASSLEGDEAFF
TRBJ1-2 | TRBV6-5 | CASSYGTGRTNYGYTF
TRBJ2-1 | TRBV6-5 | CASSLVAGASYEQFF
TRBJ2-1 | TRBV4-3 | CASSQDLSGSHNEQFF
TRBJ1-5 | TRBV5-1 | CASSEGAGNQPQHF
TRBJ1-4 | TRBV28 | CASSLLGMNEKLFF
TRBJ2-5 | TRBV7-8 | CASSLGVGGQETQYF
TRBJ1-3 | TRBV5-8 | CASSWAAGTDFSGNTIYF
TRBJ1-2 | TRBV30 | CAWSRERGYGYTF
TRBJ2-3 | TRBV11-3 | CASRLADTQYF
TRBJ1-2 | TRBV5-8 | CASSLGGVRAINYGYTF
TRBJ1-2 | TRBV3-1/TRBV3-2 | CASSQEALTGTEGYTF
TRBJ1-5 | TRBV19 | CASRGDRGTYDNQPQHF
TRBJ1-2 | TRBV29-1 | CSVSTGGAYGYTF
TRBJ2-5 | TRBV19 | CASRQGQETQYF
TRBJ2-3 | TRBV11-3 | CASSLGDRTKDTQYF
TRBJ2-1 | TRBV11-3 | CASQLISYNEQFF
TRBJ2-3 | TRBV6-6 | CASSSTRDPISDTQYF
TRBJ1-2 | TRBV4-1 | CASSQVASPNGYTF
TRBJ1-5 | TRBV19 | CASSPQGSGQPQHF